This TCR beta chain was recovered during a study of T cells in Graves' hyperthyroidism and ophthalmopathy. Whole-study findings and limits: Most thyroid clonotypes with frequency above 0.001 were detected in blood.

An absence of ophthalmopathy progression within 18 months meant stable Graves' hyperthyroidism. Cells are PBMCs isolated from about 10 ml of fresh blood. The CDR3 length is 14 residues. Germline loops: CDR1 SQVTM, CDR2 ANQGSEA. V was pared by 3 bases and J by 8 bases, with 9 bases of the junction left unmatched. This clonotype was detected ten times or more. What it recognizes is unknown. Amplified TCR beta CDR3 regions derived from RNA transcripts. First-round RT-PCR targeting the TCR CDR3 was performed with the HTBI primer set. TCRdb redid the calling of the multiplex PCR reads with MiXCR, one entry per CDR3 protein. The sample shows a few hundred thousand distinct CDR3 sequences, approximately 14% of them seen only once.

The sample taken for sequencing was blood. V and J are TRBV29-1 and TRBJ2-7; the match to TRBD1 covers 11 bases. This receptor was taken from a woman aged 25 to 45 with Graves' hyperthyroidism. In DNA form, the CDR3 reads TGCAGCGTTGACGCTGGGACAGGGGGTATGCAGCAGTACTTC. This gives the protein CSVDAGTGGMQQYF.